This TCR beta chain was captured in a study of blood T cell repertoires in COVID-19. Sequencing used immunoSEQ multiplex PCR; TCRdb keeps in-frame clones, though not all of them. The sample lists 310,000 or so clones; over 75% were seen once. Germline V lookup: CDR1 LNHNV, CDR2 YYDKDF (reference sequence). The CDR3 loop spans 13 amino acids. Trimming stripped 4 bases from V and 5 bases from J, with 11 bases between. The source is a woman in her 30s who had recovered from COVID-19. Specimen: PBMCs or T cells enriched from blood (not recorded which). This chain uses TRBV15 with TRBJ2-5, with D possibly matching TRBD2 (6 bases). The CDR3 is CATSNTGGETQYF. DNA of the CDR3: TGTGCCACCAGCAATACTGGAGGGGAGACCCAGTACTTC.